The clone carrying this T cell receptor (beta chain) was detected a few times. The record originates from a study of blood T cell repertoires in COVID-19. Study information: T cells, B-cell-depleted T cells, or PBMCs supplied cDNA or gDNA.

Individuals aged roughly 18 to 95 years were recruited from about two dozen US areas. Cohort assignment relied on participant-reported clinical history. Cohort 3 recovery required two negative PCRs, clearance, or symptom resolution. The repertoire was sequenced with immunoSEQ multiplex PCR; TCRdb's copy has only in-frame clones and lacks some. In the table there are approximately 150,000 clones, 84% of which are singletons. V was clipped by 4 bases and J by 5 bases; unmatched bases: 11. Germline loops: CDR1 SGDLS, CDR2 YYNGEE. This CDR3 spans 15 amino acids. The sample was PBMCs or T cells enriched from blood (not recorded which). This chain links TRBV9 with TRBJ1-1, with 7 bases fitting TRBD1. This receptor was identified in a man aged 50-59 years who had recovered from COVID-19. The CDR3 region is CASSPVTTGLTEAFF. The CDR3 DNA follows: TGTGCCAGCAGCCCGGTGACGACAGGGCTGACTGAAGCTTTCTTT.